One sample yielded the 22 T cell receptor beta chains listed below, sequenced in a study of identifying expanded T cells in peripheral blood. Assay used: immunoSEQ multiplex PCR; TCRdb lists only in-frame clones, some missing. In the table there are about 91,000 clones, more than 70% of which are singletons. Sequenced material: blood. The receptors come from a person aged 18 to 75 in good health.

This chain links TRBV7-6 with TRBJ2-3; TRBD2 is a possible D gene (5 bases). Between the trimmed V and J ends, which lost 1 base and 2 bases, there was a span of 10 bases. Germline CDR1 SGHVS, CDR2 FNYEAQ. The CDR3 is made up of 15 amino acids. DNA of the CDR3: TGTGCCAGCAGCTTAGGGGGAGCTAACACAGATACGCAGTATTTT. Its protein product is CASSLGGANTDTQYF.

The J gene is TRBJ2-3, the V gene TRBV7-9, with D possibly TRBD2 on 5 matching bases. Deletions cut 1 base from V and 7 bases from J, with 9 bases between. CDR1 and CDR2 from the germline V gene are SEHNR and FQNEAQ (reference sequence). CDR3 length equals 13 residues. This CDR3 reads CASSLEGGNTQYF. The CDR3 bases are TGTGCCAGCAGCTTAGAAGGAGGTAATACGCAGTATTTT.

V usage is TRBV9 and J usage is TRBJ1-4; no definite D call. This CDR3 comprises 15 residues. Germline assignment: CDR1 SGDLS and CDR2 YYNGEE. With 0 bases removed from V and 3 bases from J, the gap between germline ends came to 9 bases. The CDR3 region has the DNA TGTGCCAGCAGCGTAGGAGATTGGTCTAATGAAAAACTGTTTTTT. Encoded protein: CASSVGDWSNEKLFF.

This clone was seen more than once but under ten times. The V call is TRBV4-2, the J call TRBJ2-3; TRBD2 matches 11 bases. The CDR3 is 16 amino acids. V shed 0 bases, J shed 3 bases, and the junction held 2 bases outside the gene matches. The germline V gene has CDR1 LGHNA and CDR2 YNFKEQ. CDR3 sequence (DNA): TGTGCCAGCAGCCAAGAATTAGCGGGAGGGACAGATACGCAGTATTTT. It encodes CASSQELAGGTDTQYF.

The chain links TRBV6-5 to TRBJ2-5; 10 bases agree with TRBD2. Germline lookup yields CDR1 MNHEY and CDR2 SVGAGI. CDR3 length: 16 residues. Trimming took 0 bases from V and 5 from J; bases not matched to a gene: 6. CDR3 nucleotide sequence: TGTGCCAGCAGTTACTCCGGAGCTAGCGGGGGCGAGACCCAGTACTTC. Translated: CASSYSGASGGETQYF.

This chain uses TRBV5-5 with TRBJ1-2; no clear D. The germline V gene encodes CDR1 SGHKS and CDR2 YYEKEE (reference sequence). V shed 0 bases and J shed 8 bases, with 17 bases lying between them. This CDR3 has 15 amino acids. The DNA for the CDR3 is TGTGCCAGCAGCTTGGGTTTTCTCGGATCTTTCGGCTACACCTTC. This gives the protein CASSLGFLGSFGYTF.

The J gene is TRBJ2-1, the V gene TRBV27; 12 positions match TRBD2. CDR3 length: 16 amino acids. CDR1 and CDR2 from the germline V gene are MNHEY and SMNVEV (reference sequence). The junction had 9 bases not matched to a gene; V was cut back by 4 bases and J by 8 bases. The chain's CDR3 is CASSYRLAGGFYEQFF. The CDR3 DNA reads as TGTGCCAGCAGTTACCGGCTAGCGGGAGGGTTCTATGAGCAGTTCTTC.

This rearrangement joins TRBV4-3 to TRBJ1-4, with D tentatively TRBD1 (5 bases). The CDR3 totals 19 residues. The V end was cut by 2 bases, the J end by 0 bases, with 19 bases between. Germline-derived CDR1 and CDR2 are LGHNA and YSLEER. CDR3 protein: CASSQRAQGLVATNEKLFF. The CDR3 DNA sequence: TGCGCCAGCAGCCAAAGGGCTCAGGGCCTAGTTGCAACTAATGAAAAACTGTTTTTT.

J is TRBJ2-3 and V is TRBV4-1; 10 nucleotides align to TRBD1. Germline V gene sequence: CDR1 MGHRA, CDR2 YSYEKL. With V trimmed by 5 bases and J by 1 base, 9 bases remained unmatched. CDR3 length: 17 amino acids. CDR3 region: CASSKSGTGDGTDTQYF. In nucleotides, the CDR3 is TGCGCCAGCAGCAAATCCGGGACAGGGGACGGCACAGATACGCAGTATTTT.

The chain joins TRBV30 to TRBJ1-4, with D unclear. The germline V gene encodes CDR1 GTSNPN and CDR2 SVGIG (reference sequence). This CDR3 comprises 12 residues. Deletions cut 3 bases from V and 4 bases from J, with 6 bases between. The CDR3 protein is CAWSQVNEKLFF. The CDR3 region has the DNA TGTGCCTGGAGCCAGGTTAATGAAAAACTGTTTTTT.

This clone appeared a single time. V is TRBV6-4 and J is TRBJ2-3; 10 bases fit TRBD1. The CDR3 is 16 amino acids. V lost 3 bases, J lost 3 bases, and 6 bases stayed unmatched. Per the germline V gene, CDR1 is MRHNA and CDR2 is SNTAGT. CDR3 bases: TGTGCCAGCAGTGAGATGACAGGGGGCGCAACAGATACGCAGTATTTT. This translates into CASSEMTGGATDTQYF.

The CDR3 DNA is TGCGCCAGCAGCTTGAGGGATCCCCGAGGCTACACCTTC. Its protein is CASSLRDPRGYTF. The chain recombines TRBV5-1 with TRBJ1-2; D remains unclear. The CDR3 sequence is 13 residues long. CDR1 SGHRS and CDR2 YFSETQ come from the germline V gene. The V gene lost 1 base and the J gene lost 8 bases, with 12 bases spanning the gap.

This clone was counted between two and nine times. V gene TRBV7-2 combines with J gene TRBJ2-1; a weak D match, TRBD1 (6 bases). Trimming pared 4 bases from V and 10 bases from J, leaving 14 bases between. CDR3 length: 13 amino acids. Germline-derived CDR1 and CDR2 are SGHTA and FQGNSA. The chain's CDR3 is CASSSDRRNEQFF. The CDR3 DNA reads as TGTGCCAGCAGCTCAGACAGGAGGAACGAGCAGTTCTTC.

In DNA form, the CDR3 reads TGTGCCATCAGGACGGACGGGGGGGTTTACAATGAGCAGTTCTTC. Translated: CAIRTDGGVYNEQFF. The chain joins TRBV10-3 to TRBJ2-1; 8 bases align to TRBD2. The CDR3 contains 15 residues. Trimming took 6 bases from V and 4 from J; bases not matched to a gene: 8. The germline V gene has CDR1 ENHRY and CDR2 SYGVKD.

This chain links TRBV4-2 with TRBJ2-2; D gene ambiguous. Germline-derived CDR1 and CDR2 are LGHNA and YNFKEQ. V lost 1 base and J 3 bases, leaving 12 bases between the germline ends. The CDR3 consists of 16 residues. CDR3 in DNA: TGTGCCAGCAGCCAAGGGGTCGGAACCTACACCGGGGAGCTGTTTTTT. Its translation is CASSQGVGTYTGELFF.

In its sample, this clone was seen a few times. Written as DNA, the CDR3 is TGTGCCAGCAGTACAGGGGGCTACGAGCAGTACTTC. Translated: CASSTGGYEQYF. The chain carries TRBV2 and TRBJ2-7; 8 nucleotides agree with TRBD1. The CDR3 loop spans 12 amino acids. Germline trimming cut 5 bases from V and 3 bases from J; bases unmatched to any gene: 0. Germline assignment: CDR1 SNHLY and CDR2 FYNNEI.

The chain links TRBV29-1 to TRBJ1-2; 7 nucleotides align to TRBD1. From germline, CDR1 is SQVTM and CDR2 ANQGSEA. V was pared by 1 base and J by 4 bases, with 3 bases of the junction left unmatched. The CDR3 sequence is 13 residues long. The CDR3 bases are TGCAGCGTTGAAGGAAACAGGGGCTATGGCTACACCTTC. Protein product: CSVEGNRGYGYTF. Supplemented by reference TRBV29-1 and TRBJ1-2, the full variable domain reads SAVISQKPSRDICQRGTSLTIQCQVDSQVTMMFWYRQQPGQSLTLIATANQGSEATYESGFVIDKFPISRPNLTFSTLTVSNMSPEDSSIYLCSVEGNRGYGYTFGSGTRLTVV.

This clone was seen only once. The genes are TRBV7-8 and TRBJ1-1; a possible D gene is TRBD1 (5 bases). V shed 0 bases and J shed 7 bases, with 12 bases lying between them. Germline CDR1 and CDR2: SGHVS and FQNEAQ. The CDR3 has 14 residues. CDR3 sequence reads: CASSLAPGGDEAFF. CDR3 nucleotides: TGTGCCAGCAGCTTAGCCCCTGGGGGGGATGAAGCTTTCTTT.

V usage is TRBV6-1 and J usage is TRBJ1-1, with D perhaps TRBD1 (5 bases). CDR3 length: 14 residues. Germline V gene sequence: CDR1 MNHNS, CDR2 SASEGT. Deletions cut 4 bases from V and 4 bases from J, with 13 bases between. The chain's CDR3 is CASSGAGGSTEAFF. The DNA for the CDR3 is TGTGCCAGCAGTGGGGCGGGGGGGAGCACTGAAGCTTTCTTT.

The gene calls are TRBV4-3 and TRBJ2-7; either TRBD1 or TRBD2 may supply D (5 bases each). Between the trimmed V and J ends, which lost 0 bases and 4 bases, there was a span of 16 bases. The CDR3 covers 16 residues. CDR1 is LGHNA, CDR2 YSLEER, per germline. The CDR3 bases are TGCGCCAGCAGCCAAGATATTAACCAGGGAGTTTACGAGCAGTACTTC. It yields the protein CASSQDINQGVYEQYF.

This sequence joins TRBV6-5 and TRBJ1-2, with 11 bases fitting TRBD1. Unmatched junction bases numbered 4, after V lost 6 bases and J lost 4 bases. The CDR3 is 14 amino acids. CDR1 and CDR2 from the germline V gene are MNHEY and SVGAGI. The chain's CDR3 is CASRGTGGSYGYTF. CDR3 DNA: TGTGCCAGCAGGGGGACAGGGGGGAGCTATGGCTACACCTTC.

Here the CDR3 DNA reads TGTGCCAGCAGGACTAGCGGGCCCGGTACCCAGTACTTC. This encodes CASRTSGPGTQYF. The chain recombines TRBV6-5 with TRBJ2-5, with TRBD2 matching 10 bases. The V gene's germline CDR1 is MNHEY and CDR2 SVGAGI. The CDR3 is 13 residues long. V lost 6 bases and J lost 8; bases outside the gene matches: 6.